One and the same sample provided the 29 T cell receptor beta chains below, sequenced in a study of blood T cell repertoires in COVID-19. Some clones are missing from TCRdb's copy, which holds only in-frame ones; the method was immunoSEQ multiplex PCR. Among about 120,000 clones, roughly four fifths were seen once, and the ten largest hold around 7.5%. Sample: peripheral blood. The receptors come from a man between 65 and 85 years old with active or convalescent COVID-19.

The rearrangement joins TRBV28 to TRBJ1-5; D may be TRBD1 (5 bases). Trimming cost V 3 bases and J 1 base, with 10 bases left between them. The CDR3 runs to 15 residues. Germline CDR1 reads MDHEN; CDR2 reads SYDVKM. The chain's CDR3 is CASSLGGLSNQPQHF. In nucleotides, the CDR3 is TGTGCCAGCAGTTTGGGGGGTTTAAGCAATCAGCCCCAGCATTTT.

J is TRBJ2-2 and V is TRBV19; the D gene is possibly TRBD1 (5 bases). This CDR3 is 16 amino acids long. The germline V and J ends were trimmed by 0 bases and 4 bases, with 12 bases remaining between them. Germline V gives CDR1 LNHDA, CDR2 SQIVND (reference sequence). CDR3 region: CASSIDPRVSTGELFF. For the CDR3, the DNA is TGTGCCAGTAGTATAGATCCCAGGGTTAGCACCGGGGAGCTGTTTTTT.

The chain joins TRBV12-3 or TRBV12-4 to TRBJ2-3; D not certain. This CDR3 has 12 residues. Trimming removed 6 bases at V and 2 bases at J, with 6 bases between. CDR3 sequence: CASRPDTDTQYF. CDR3 nucleotides: TGTGCCAGCAGACCAGACACAGATACGCAGTATTTT.

About this clone itself: Other DNA sequences in the sample encode the same CDR3. The chain recombines TRBV5-1 with TRBJ2-3, with D possibly matching TRBD2 (5 bases). Germline V gene sequence: CDR1 SGHRS, CDR2 YFSETQ. The V end was cut by 0 bases, the J end by 4 bases, with 9 bases between. The CDR3 covers 14 residues. This CDR3 is CASSLGLASDTQYF. CDR3 DNA sequence: TGCGCCAGCAGCTTGGGATTAGCGTCAGATACGCAGTATTTT.

The chain has TRBV6-5 and TRBJ2-3, with D possibly matching TRBD2 (6 bases). CDR1 is MNHEY and CDR2 is SVGAGI in the germline V gene. The CDR3 extends over 13 amino acids. V lost 11 bases to trimming and J lost 4 bases, with 16 bases between them. In nucleotides, the CDR3 is TGTGCCTCCGCAGCGAGGAGGGCAGATACGCAGTATTTT. Translating it yields CASAARRADTQYF.

The J gene is TRBJ1-2, the V gene TRBV6-5; 10 positions match TRBD1. CDR1 and CDR2 (germline): MNHEY, SVGAGI. This CDR3 has 14 residues. With 6 bases clipped from V and 1 base from J, the junction kept 2 bases outside the gene matches. The CDR3 sequence: CASRDRGLNYGYTF. CDR3 bases: TGTGCCAGCAGAGACAGGGGGCTTAACTATGGCTACACCTTC.

This clone came up a few times. The same CDR3 is also encoded by other DNA sequences in this sample. V is TRBV7-2 and J is TRBJ1-2; D uncertain. Trimming stripped 5 bases from V and 2 bases from J, with 9 bases between. There are 13 residues in the CDR3. In germline, CDR1 is SGHTA, CDR2 FQGNSA. CDR3 residues: CASSPDKNYGYTF. The CDR3 DNA reads as TGTGCCAGCAGCCCAGACAAGAACTATGGCTACACCTTC. Combining the CDR3 with reference TRBV7-2 and TRBJ1-2 gives the whole variable domain GAGVSQSPSNKVTEKGKDVELRCDPISGHTALYWYRQSLGQGLEFLIYFQGNSAPDKSGLPSDRFSAERTGGSVSTLTIQRTQQEDSAVYLCASSPDKNYGYTFGSGTRLTVV.

This clone is a singleton in its sample. The chain has TRBV11-3 and TRBJ2-1; 9 bases are shared with TRBD2. Losses at the gene ends were 2 bases for V and 3 bases for J; bases not matched to a gene: 2. Germline V gene lookup returns CDR1 SGHNT and CDR2 YENEEA. This CDR3 contains 15 residues. CDR3 sequence: CASSLLAGHYNEQFF. Written as DNA, the CDR3 is TGTGCCAGCAGCTTACTAGCGGGGCACTACAATGAGCAGTTCTTC.

This chain uses TRBV6-2 or TRBV6-3 with TRBJ2-4; D not certain. V shed 5 bases and J shed 3 bases, with 8 bases lying between them. Germline lookup yields CDR1 MNHEY and CDR2 SVGEGT. This CDR3 spans 13 amino acids. The CDR3 DNA reads as TGTGCCAGCAGTGACGGGTTCAAAAACATTCAGTACTTC. Its protein is CASSDGFKNIQYF.

The rearrangement joins TRBV18 to TRBJ2-7, with 8 bases aligning to TRBD2. This CDR3 region has 13 residues. The ends lost 3 bases at V and 5 bases at J; junction bases unmatched: 3. Germline CDR1 is KGHSH and CDR2 is LQKENI. The CDR3 bases are TGTGCCAGCTCACCCCGGGGGGGTAACGAGCAGTACTTC. Translated, it gives CASSPRGGNEQYF.

This clone was picked up one time. The chain combines TRBV5-8 with TRBJ2-1, with 10 bases lining up with TRBD2. The CDR3 runs 15 residues. From germline, CDR1 is SGHTS and CDR2 YDEGEE. J gave up 8 bases and V 0 bases, and 5 bases lay outside the gene matches. In nucleotides, the CDR3 is TGTGCCAGCAGCTTGGCTCTCCTAGCGGGAGATGAGCAGTTCTTC. It specifies CASSLALLAGDEQFF.

This clone was counted many times. The chain combines TRBV3-1 (or the pseudogene TRBV3-2) with TRBJ2-1; tentatively, D is TRBD1 (6 bases). Looked up from germline, CDR1 is LGHDT and CDR2 is YNNKEL (reference sequence). Trimming stripped 1 base from V and 8 bases from J, with 15 bases between. The CDR3 has 15 amino acids. DNA for the CDR3: TGTGCCAGCAGCCAAGGACAGGTCGTGTTCGATGAGCAGTTCTTC. Translated: CASSQGQVVFDEQFF.

This clone was seen a single time. This chain connects TRBV28 to TRBJ1-5; 9 bases are shared with TRBD1. Germline CDR1 is MDHEN and CDR2 is SYDVKM. The CDR3 has 15 residues. V lost 5 bases, J lost 5 bases, and 7 bases stayed unmatched. Here the CDR3 reads CASSRTGGGYQPQHF. CDR3 bases: TGTGCCAGCAGTCGTACAGGGGGCGGCTATCAGCCCCAGCATTTT.

The chain uses TRBV28 and TRBJ1-1; a possible D gene is TRBD1 (6 bases). V was shortened by 3 bases and J by 2 bases, with 16 bases between the two germline ends. The CDR3 loop spans 16 amino acids. From germline, CDR1 is MDHEN and CDR2 SYDVKM. The CDR3 protein is CASSLGAGVRNTEAFF. The CDR3 DNA reads TGTGCCAGCAGTTTGGGGGCAGGGGTCCGAAACACTGAAGCTTTCTTT.

The V gene is TRBV13, the J gene TRBJ1-3; TRBD1 matches 10 bases. This CDR3 has 14 residues. Trimming at V came to 6 bases and at J to 8 bases, leaving 7 bases not matched to a gene. Germline V CDR1 and CDR2: PRHDT, FYEKMQ (reference sequence). This chain's CDR3 is CASRSTGQGDTIYF. DNA for the CDR3: TGTGCCAGCAGAAGTACAGGACAGGGGGACACCATATATTTT. Based on the CDR3 plus reference TRBV13 and TRBJ1-3, the full variable domain is AAGVIQSPRHLIKEKRETATLKCYPIPRHDTVYWYQQGPGQDPQFLISFYEKMQSDKGSIPDRFSAQQFSDYHSELNMSSLELGDSALYFCASRSTGQGDTIYFGEGSWLTVV.

This clone has a single count. V gene TRBV7-2 combines with J gene TRBJ1-4, with 8 nucleotides matching TRBD1. CDR1 SGHTA and CDR2 FQGNSA come from the germline V gene. With V trimmed by 4 bases and J by 5 bases, 3 bases remained unmatched. The CDR3 extends over 14 amino acids. The CDR3 is CASSSRDRNEKLFF. CDR3 DNA sequence: TGTGCCAGCAGCTCAAGGGACAGGAATGAAAAACTGTTTTTT.

The rearrangement joins TRBV5-1 to TRBJ2-5; 8 bases are a match to TRBD2. This CDR3 comprises 16 residues. The V gene's germline CDR1 is SGHRS and CDR2 YFSETQ. J lost 2 bases, V lost 0 bases, and 6 bases had no gene match. The CDR3 loop is CASSLAVGGRQETQYF. The CDR3 DNA sequence: TGCGCCAGCAGCTTGGCCGTCGGCGGGAGGCAAGAGACCCAGTACTTC.

The chain employs TRBV18 and TRBJ2-2, with 7 bases aligning to TRBD1. This CDR3 spans 15 amino acids. In germline, CDR1 is KGHSH, CDR2 LQKENI. J gave up 5 bases and V 2 bases, and 5 bases lay outside the gene matches. The CDR3 loop is CASSPSQGVTGELFF. The CDR3 DNA sequence: TGTGCCAGCTCACCATCTCAGGGGGTAACCGGGGAGCTGTTTTTT.

The chain has TRBV6-5 and TRBJ2-3, with 7 bases aligning to TRBD1. CDR1 is MNHEY, CDR2 SVGAGI, per germline. The CDR3 has 14 amino acids. The J segment lost 6 bases and the V segment lost 4 bases, leaving 7 bases of the junction unmatched. CDR3 protein: CASSSSGGRDTQYF. CDR3 nucleotides: TGTGCCAGCAGTTCCTCAGGGGGACGGGATACGCAGTATTTT.

The gene calls are TRBV7-2 and TRBJ1-2; maybe TRBD1 (6 bases). Germline assignment: CDR1 SGHTA and CDR2 FQGNSA. V lost 5 bases, J lost 4 bases, and 29 bases lay in between. The CDR3 covers 19 residues. The CDR3 nucleotides read TGTGCCAGCAGCCAGGGGAAGGGTAATAGTAAGGTCGGCGTCTATGGCTACACCTTC. It codes for CASSQGKGNSKVGVYGYTF.

This chain connects TRBV18 to TRBJ1-1, with D unresolved. Trimming cost V 5 bases and J 1 base, with 8 bases left between them. Germline V gene data show CDR1 as KGHSH and CDR2 as LQKENI. The CDR3 length is 13 residues. The CDR3 spells CASSTTKNTEAFF. The CDR3 region has the DNA TGTGCCAGCTCAACAACAAAGAACACTGAAGCTTTCTTT.

The chain links TRBV7-8 to TRBJ1-1; D is unresolved. V was clipped by 2 bases and J by 0 bases, with 7 bases between them. CDR1 SGHVS and CDR2 FQNEAQ come from the germline V gene. CDR3 length equals 14 residues. The CDR3 protein is CASSLSPLNTEAFF. CDR3 nucleotide sequence: TGTGCCAGCAGCTTAAGCCCCTTGAACACTGAAGCTTTCTTT.

The gene calls are TRBV7-2 and TRBJ2-5, with D maybe TRBD2 (5 bases). Per the germline V gene, CDR1 is SGHTA and CDR2 is FQGNSA. With 6 bases removed from V and 9 bases from J, the gap between germline ends came to 17 bases. This CDR3 is built from 13 residues. In DNA form, the CDR3 reads TGTGCCAGCAGATTCGGGATTCAGGCGGCCCAGTACTTC. Its translation is CASRFGIQAAQYF.

The rearrangement uses TRBV9 and TRBJ1-1; possible D gene TRBD1, 5 bases. Trimming cost V 1 base and J 3 bases, with 13 bases left between them. Germline CDR1 reads SGDLS; CDR2 reads YYNGEE. The CDR3 is 15 residues long. The CDR3 region has the DNA TGTGCCAGCAGCGTACAGGGAACTCCTCACACTGAAGCTTTCTTT. Its protein product is CASSVQGTPHTEAFF.

CDR3 in amino acids: CASSLDLTELAKNIQYF. DNA for the CDR3: TGTGCCAGCAGCTTAGACCTTACAGAATTAGCCAAAAACATTCAGTACTTC. The chain joins TRBV7-9 to TRBJ2-4, with D hard to call. Deletions cut 1 base from V and 0 bases from J, with 13 bases between. The germline CDR1 and CDR2 sequences are SEHNR and FQNEAQ (reference sequence). CDR3 size: 17 residues.

This chain links TRBV7-8 with TRBJ2-7; 8 nucleotides align to TRBD1. This CDR3 spans 16 amino acids. J gave up 1 base and V 1 base, and 6 bases lay outside the gene matches. Germline V gives CDR1 SGHVS, CDR2 FQNEAQ. CDR3 nucleotide sequence: TGTGCCAGCAGCTTAGAGGCCAGGGGGCGTTCCTACGAGCAGTACTTC. This sequence encodes CASSLEARGRSYEQYF.

The gene calls are TRBV6-5 and TRBJ1-1, with 7 bases that match TRBD1. The ends lost 8 bases at V and 0 bases at J; junction bases unmatched: 6. From germline, CDR1 is MNHEY and CDR2 SVGAGI. The CDR3 runs 14 residues. The CDR3 DNA reads TGTGCCAGCCTATTAGGGGGCGTGAACACTGAAGCTTTCTTT. It codes for CASLLGGVNTEAFF.

The chain links TRBV19 to TRBJ1-2; TRBD1 matches 11 bases. The CDR3 contains 15 residues. Per germline, CDR1 LNHDA and CDR2 SQIVND (reference sequence). Losses at the gene ends were 1 base for V and 4 bases for J; bases not matched to a gene: 2. The CDR3 here is CASSIGGQGGYGYTF. The CDR3 region has the DNA TGTGCCAGTAGTATAGGGGGACAGGGGGGCTATGGCTACACCTTC.

The chain has TRBV11-2 and TRBJ2-3, with 7 bases fitting TRBD1. In germline, CDR1 is SGHAT, CDR2 FQNNGV. The CDR3 runs 13 residues. J was trimmed by 6 bases and V by 5 bases; bases with no gene match: 5. CDR3 bases: TGTGCCAGCAGCCTCGACAGGGACGATACGCAGTATTTT. Protein product: CASSLDRDDTQYF.